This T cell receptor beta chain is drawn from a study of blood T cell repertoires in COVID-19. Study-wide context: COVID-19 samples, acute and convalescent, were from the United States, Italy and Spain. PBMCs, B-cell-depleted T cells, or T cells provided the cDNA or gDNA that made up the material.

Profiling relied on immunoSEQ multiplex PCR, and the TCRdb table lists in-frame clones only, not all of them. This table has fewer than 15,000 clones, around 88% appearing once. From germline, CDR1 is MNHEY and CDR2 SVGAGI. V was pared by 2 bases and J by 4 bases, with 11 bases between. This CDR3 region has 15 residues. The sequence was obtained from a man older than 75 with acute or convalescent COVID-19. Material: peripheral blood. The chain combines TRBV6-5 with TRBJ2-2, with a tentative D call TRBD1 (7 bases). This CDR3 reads CASSYRRGRTGELFF. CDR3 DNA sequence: TGTGCCAGCAGTTACCGGAGGGGGCGCACCGGGGAGCTGTTTTTT.